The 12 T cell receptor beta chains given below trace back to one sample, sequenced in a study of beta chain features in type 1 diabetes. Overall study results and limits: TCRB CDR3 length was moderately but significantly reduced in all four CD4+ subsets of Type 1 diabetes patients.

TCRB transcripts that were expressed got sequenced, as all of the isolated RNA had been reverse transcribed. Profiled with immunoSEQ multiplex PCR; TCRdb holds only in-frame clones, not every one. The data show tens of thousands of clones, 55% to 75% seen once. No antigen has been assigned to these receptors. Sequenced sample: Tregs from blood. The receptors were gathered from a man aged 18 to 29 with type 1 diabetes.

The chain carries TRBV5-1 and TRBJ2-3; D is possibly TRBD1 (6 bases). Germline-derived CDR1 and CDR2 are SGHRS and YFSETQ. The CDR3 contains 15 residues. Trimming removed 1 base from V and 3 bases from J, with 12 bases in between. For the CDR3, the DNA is TGCGCCAGCAGCTTGTCGGCAGGGGTTACAGATACGCAGTATTTT. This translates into CASSLSAGVTDTQYF.

The CDR3 nucleotides are TGTGCCAGCAGTTACTCGAAACAGGACGCTGGAGCTTTCTTT. This sequence encodes CASSYSKQDAGAFF. The rearrangement uses TRBV6-6 and TRBJ1-1; D may be TRBD1 (5 bases). Germline V gene sequence: CDR1 MNHNY, CDR2 SVGAGI (reference sequence). Trimming removed 0 bases from V and 10 bases from J, with 15 bases in between. This CDR3 contains 14 residues.

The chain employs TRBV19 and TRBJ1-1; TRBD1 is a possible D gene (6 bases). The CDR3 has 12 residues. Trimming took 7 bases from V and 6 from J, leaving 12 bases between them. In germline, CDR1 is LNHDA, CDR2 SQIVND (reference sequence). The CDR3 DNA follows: TGTGCCAGTACAAGCAGGGGACCTGAAGCTTTCTTT. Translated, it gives CASTSRGPEAFF.

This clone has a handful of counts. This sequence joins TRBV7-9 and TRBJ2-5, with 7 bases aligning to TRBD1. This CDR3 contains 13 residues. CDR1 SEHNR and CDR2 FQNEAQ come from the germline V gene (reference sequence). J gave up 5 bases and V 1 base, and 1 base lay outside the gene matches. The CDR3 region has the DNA TGTGCCAGCAGCTTAGGCAGGGGGGAGACCCAGTACTTC. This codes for CASSLGRGETQYF.

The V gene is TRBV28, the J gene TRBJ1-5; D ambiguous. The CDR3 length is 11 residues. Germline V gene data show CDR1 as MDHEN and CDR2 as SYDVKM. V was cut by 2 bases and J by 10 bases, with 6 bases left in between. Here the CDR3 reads CASSLRSPQHF. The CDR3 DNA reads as TGTGCCAGCAGTTTACGAAGCCCCCAGCATTTT.

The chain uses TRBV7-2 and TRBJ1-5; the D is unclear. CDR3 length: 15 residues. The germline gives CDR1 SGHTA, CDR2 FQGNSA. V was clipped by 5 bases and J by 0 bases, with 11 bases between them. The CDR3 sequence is CASSPRSGSNQPQHF. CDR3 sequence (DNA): TGTGCCAGCAGCCCCCGGAGTGGTAGCAATCAGCCCCAGCATTTT.

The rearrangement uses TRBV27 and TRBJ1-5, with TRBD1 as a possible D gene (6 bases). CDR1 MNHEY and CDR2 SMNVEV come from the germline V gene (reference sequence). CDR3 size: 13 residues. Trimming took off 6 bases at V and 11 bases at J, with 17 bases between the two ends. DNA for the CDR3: TGTGCCAGCAGCCGGCCAGGGGACCCGACCCAGCATTTT. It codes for CASSRPGDPTQHF.

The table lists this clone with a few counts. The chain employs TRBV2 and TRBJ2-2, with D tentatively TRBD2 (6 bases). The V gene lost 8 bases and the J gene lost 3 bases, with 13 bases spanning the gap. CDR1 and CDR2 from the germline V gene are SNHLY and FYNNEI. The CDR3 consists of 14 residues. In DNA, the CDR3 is TGTGCCAGCCTTCTAGCGCAGTACACCGGGGAGCTGTTTTTT. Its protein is CASLLAQYTGELFF.

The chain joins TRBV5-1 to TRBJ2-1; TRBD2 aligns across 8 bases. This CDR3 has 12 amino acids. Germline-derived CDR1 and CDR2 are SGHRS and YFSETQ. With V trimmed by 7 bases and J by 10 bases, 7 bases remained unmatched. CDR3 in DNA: TGCGCCAGCGGTGGGGAGCGGGGGGAGCAGTTCTTC. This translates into CASGGERGEQFF.

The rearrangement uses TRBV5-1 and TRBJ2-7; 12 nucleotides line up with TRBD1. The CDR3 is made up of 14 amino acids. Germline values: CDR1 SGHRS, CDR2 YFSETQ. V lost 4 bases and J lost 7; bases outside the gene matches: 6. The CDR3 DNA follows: TGCGCCAGCAGCCGGAGGGACAGGGGGCAAGAGCAGTACTTC. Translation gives CASSRRDRGQEQYF.

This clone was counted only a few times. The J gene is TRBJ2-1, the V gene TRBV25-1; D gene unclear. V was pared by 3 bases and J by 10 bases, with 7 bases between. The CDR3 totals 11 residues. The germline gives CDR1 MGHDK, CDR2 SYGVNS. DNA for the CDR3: TGTGCCAGCAGTGATGACGGGGAGCAGTTCTTC. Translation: CASSDDGEQFF.

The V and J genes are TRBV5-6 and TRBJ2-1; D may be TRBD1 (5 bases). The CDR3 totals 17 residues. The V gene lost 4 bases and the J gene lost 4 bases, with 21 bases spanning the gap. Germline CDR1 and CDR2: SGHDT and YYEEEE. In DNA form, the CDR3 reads TGTGCCAGCAGCAGTTTAAGATCAGGGAACATATACAATGAGCAGTTCTTC. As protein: CASSSLRSGNIYNEQFF.